This T cell receptor beta chain was sequenced during a study of regulatory T cells in long-lasting Graves disease. Time point indicated: newly diagnosed GD, antithyroid drugs for less than 3 months. From PBMCs, RNA was extracted and then used to make the TCR library. The CDR3 is 16 residues long. Germline V lookup: CDR1 SNHLY, CDR2 FYNNEI. Combining iRepertoire HTBI primers with Arm-PCR of CDR3 regions, the authors built TCR beta libraries. TCRdb itself ran the multiplex PCR reads through MiXCR, one entry per CDR3 protein. The sample has fewer than 500,000 distinct CDR3 sequences; around 15% are singletons. This clonotype has a handful of counts. A far more abundant clone sits one base away, making this likely a read error. A further study also used this sample, focusing on T cells in Graves' hyperthyroidism and ophthalmopathy.

The clonotype originates from a middle-aged man with Graves disease. The source material was peripheral blood mononuclear cells (PBMCs), sampled at new diagnosis, from a patient treated with antithyroid drugs. This chain uses TRBV2 with TRBJ2-3; perhaps TRBD2 as D (5 bases). Near its end, the DNA agrees better with TRBJ2-5, so the J call may be wrong. Here the CDR3 reads CASSGYTWTDDETQYF. The DNA for the CDR3 is TGTGCCAGCAGCGGATACACATGGACTGATGATGAGACCCAGTACTTC.